This T cell receptor beta chain appears in the sequencing data of a study of blood T cell repertoires in COVID-19. Original analysis: Amplification from reference gene primers served as the basis for estimated nucleated cell counts. Method: immunoSEQ multiplex PCR; TCRdb's copy keeps in-frame clones and lacks some. V and J calls and clone size follow that table, whereas D and trimming were derived from the DNA. The repertoire holds fewer than 350,000 clones, with approximately 86% as singletons. Germline assignment: CDR1 LNHNV and CDR2 YYDKDF (reference sequence). The V and J ends lost 2 bases and 5 bases, in that order; junction bases with no gene match: 4. The CDR3 covers 14 residues. Grouping used clinical history reported by participants in a survey and questionnaire. Recovery meant two consecutive negative NP/OP PCR tests, professional clearance, or resolved symptoms.

The chain employs TRBV15 and TRBJ2-7, with 9 nucleotides matching TRBD1. This sequence was found in a woman in her twenties or thirties who had recovered from COVID-19. What was sequenced was PBMCs or T cells enriched from blood (not recorded which). The CDR3 DNA reads as TGTGCCACCAGCAGATTACAGGGGGCCAACGAGCAGTACTTC. This encodes CATSRLQGANEQYF.